The clone carrying this T cell receptor beta chain was seen ten or more times. Primers: 60 Vbeta forward and 13 Jbeta reverse. Sequenced by immunoSEQ multiplex PCR; TCRdb stores in-frame clones only, minus some. The sample includes 120,000 or so clones, 79% of them seen just once. This record belongs to a study of cytomegalovirus exposure and HLA in healthy donors. The origin of this receptor is a man younger than 45 in good health and CMV-seropositive. The material sequenced was PBMCs.

The CDR3 DNA reads TGTGCCAGCAGCTCACGACAGGCGGGTTCACCCCTCCACTTT. Residues: CASSSRQAGSPLHF. The chain joins TRBV2 to TRBJ1-6; D possibly corresponds to TRBD1 (6 bases). Germline V gives CDR1 SNHLY, CDR2 FYNNEI. This CDR3 region has 14 residues. Trimming stripped 6 bases from V and 9 bases from J, with 15 bases between.